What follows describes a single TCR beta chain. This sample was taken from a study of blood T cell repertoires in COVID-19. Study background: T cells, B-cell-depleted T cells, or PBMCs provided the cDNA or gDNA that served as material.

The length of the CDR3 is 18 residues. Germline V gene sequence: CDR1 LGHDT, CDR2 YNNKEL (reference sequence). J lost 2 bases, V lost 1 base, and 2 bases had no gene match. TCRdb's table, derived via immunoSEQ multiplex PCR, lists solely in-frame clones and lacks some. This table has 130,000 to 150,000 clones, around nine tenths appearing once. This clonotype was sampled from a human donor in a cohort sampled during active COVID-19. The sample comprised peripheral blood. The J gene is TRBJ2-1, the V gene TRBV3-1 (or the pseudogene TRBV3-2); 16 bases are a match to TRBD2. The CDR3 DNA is TGTGCCAGCAGCCAAGCCGGGACTAGCGGGGGGGCCTACAATGAGCAGTTCTTC. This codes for CASSQAGTSGGAYNEQFF.